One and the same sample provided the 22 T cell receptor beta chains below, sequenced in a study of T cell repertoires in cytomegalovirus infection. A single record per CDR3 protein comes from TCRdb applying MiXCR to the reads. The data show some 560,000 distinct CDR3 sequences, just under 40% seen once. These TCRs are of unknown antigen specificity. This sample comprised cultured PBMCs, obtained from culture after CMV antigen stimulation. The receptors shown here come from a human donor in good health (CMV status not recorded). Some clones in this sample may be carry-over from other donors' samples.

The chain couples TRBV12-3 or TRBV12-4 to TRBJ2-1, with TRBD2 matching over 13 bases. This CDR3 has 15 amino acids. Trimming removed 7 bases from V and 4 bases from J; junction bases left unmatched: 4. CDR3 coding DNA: TGTGCCAGCACCGAGGGACTAGCGGGGTACAATGAGCAGTTCTTC. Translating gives CASTEGLAGYNEQFF.

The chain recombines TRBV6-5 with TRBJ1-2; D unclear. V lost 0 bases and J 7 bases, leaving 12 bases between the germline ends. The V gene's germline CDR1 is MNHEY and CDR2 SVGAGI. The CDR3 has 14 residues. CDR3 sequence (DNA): TGTGCCAGCAGTTACTCGGACGGCGGCGGTGGCTACACCTTC. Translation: CASSYSDGGGGYTF.

The CDR3 is CASSMWRRGTGELFF. For the CDR3, the DNA is TGTGCCAGTAGTATGTGGCGACGGGGGACCGGGGAGCTGTTTTTT. The chain uses TRBV19 and TRBJ2-2; a possible D gene is TRBD2 (6 bases). The CDR3 is 15 amino acids. V was cut by 3 bases and J by 5 bases, with 13 bases left in between. Germline V CDR1 and CDR2: LNHDA, SQIVND (reference sequence).

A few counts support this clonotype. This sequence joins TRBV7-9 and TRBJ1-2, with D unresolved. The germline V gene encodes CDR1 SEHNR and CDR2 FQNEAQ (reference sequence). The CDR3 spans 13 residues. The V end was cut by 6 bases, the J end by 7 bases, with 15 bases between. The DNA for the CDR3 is TGTGCCAGCAGTCCTATTATTCTGTCTGGCTACACCTTC. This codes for CASSPIILSGYTF.

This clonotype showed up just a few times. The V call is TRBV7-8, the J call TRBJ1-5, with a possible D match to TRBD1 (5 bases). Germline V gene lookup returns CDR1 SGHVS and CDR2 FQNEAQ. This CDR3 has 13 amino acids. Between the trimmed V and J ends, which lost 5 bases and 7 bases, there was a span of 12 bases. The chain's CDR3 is CASSTGRDQPQHF. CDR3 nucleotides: TGTGCCAGCAGCACGGGGAGGGACCAGCCCCAGCATTTT. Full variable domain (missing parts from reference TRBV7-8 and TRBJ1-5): GAGVSQSPRYKVAKRGQDVALRCDPISGHVSLFWYQQALGQGPEFLTYFQNEAQLDKSGLPSDRFFAERPEGSVSTLKIQRTQQEDSAVYLCASSTGRDQPQHFGDGTRLSIL.

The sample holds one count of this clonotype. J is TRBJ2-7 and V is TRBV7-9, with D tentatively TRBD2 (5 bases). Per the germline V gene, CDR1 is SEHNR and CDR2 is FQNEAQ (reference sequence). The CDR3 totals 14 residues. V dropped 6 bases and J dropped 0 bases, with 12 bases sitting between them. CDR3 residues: CASRQDGGSYEQYF. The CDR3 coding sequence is TGTGCCAGCAGACAAGACGGAGGCTCCTACGAGCAGTACTTC.

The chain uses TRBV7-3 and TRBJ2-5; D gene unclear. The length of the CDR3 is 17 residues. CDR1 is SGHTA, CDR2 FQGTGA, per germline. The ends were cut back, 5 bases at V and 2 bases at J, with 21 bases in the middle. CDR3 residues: CASSRRSGRPTQETQYF. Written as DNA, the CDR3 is TGTGCCAGCAGCCGGCGTTCGGGCAGGCCCACACAAGAGACCCAGTACTTC.

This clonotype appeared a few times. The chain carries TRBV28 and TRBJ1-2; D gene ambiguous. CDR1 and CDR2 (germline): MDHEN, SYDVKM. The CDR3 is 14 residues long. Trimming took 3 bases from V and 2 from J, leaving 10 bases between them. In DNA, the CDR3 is TGTGCCAGCAGTTTCGGAAGAGGAAACTATGGCTACACCTTC. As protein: CASSFGRGNYGYTF.

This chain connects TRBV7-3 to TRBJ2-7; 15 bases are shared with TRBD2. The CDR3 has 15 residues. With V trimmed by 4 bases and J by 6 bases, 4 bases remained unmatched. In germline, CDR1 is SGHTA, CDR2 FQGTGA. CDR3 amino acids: CASSSWTSGGGEQYF. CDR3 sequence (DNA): TGTGCCAGCAGCTCATGGACTAGCGGGGGGGGCGAGCAGTACTTC.

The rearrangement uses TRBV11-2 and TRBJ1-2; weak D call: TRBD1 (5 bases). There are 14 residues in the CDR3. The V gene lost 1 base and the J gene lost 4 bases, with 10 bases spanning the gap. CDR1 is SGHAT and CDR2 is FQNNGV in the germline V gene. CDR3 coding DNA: TGTGCCAGCAGCTTAGTGGGGCCGGGCTATGGCTACACCTTC. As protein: CASSLVGPGYGYTF.

The chain's CDR3 is CASSFVGEAGNEEQFF. The CDR3 nucleotides read TGTGCCAGCAGCTTTGTAGGCGAGGCGGGGAATGAGGAGCAGTTCTTC. The chain joins TRBV7-2 to TRBJ2-1, with a possible D match to TRBD2 (6 bases). CDR3 length equals 16 residues. V shed 3 bases and J shed 10 bases, with 22 bases lying between them. CDR1 and CDR2 from the germline V gene are SGHTA and FQGNSA.

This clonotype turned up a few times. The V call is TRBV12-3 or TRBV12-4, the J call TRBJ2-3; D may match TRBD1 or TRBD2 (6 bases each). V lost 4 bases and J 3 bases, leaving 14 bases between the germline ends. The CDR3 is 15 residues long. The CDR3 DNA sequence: TGTGCCAGCAGTTCACTTAAAGGGGGGACAGATACGCAGTATTTT. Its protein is CASSSLKGGTDTQYF.

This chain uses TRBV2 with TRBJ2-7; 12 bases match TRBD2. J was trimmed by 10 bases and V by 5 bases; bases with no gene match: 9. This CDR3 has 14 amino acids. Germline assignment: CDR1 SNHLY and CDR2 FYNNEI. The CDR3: CASSKTSGGTTQYF. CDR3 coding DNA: TGTGCCAGCAGTAAGACTAGCGGGGGAACAACTCAGTACTTC.

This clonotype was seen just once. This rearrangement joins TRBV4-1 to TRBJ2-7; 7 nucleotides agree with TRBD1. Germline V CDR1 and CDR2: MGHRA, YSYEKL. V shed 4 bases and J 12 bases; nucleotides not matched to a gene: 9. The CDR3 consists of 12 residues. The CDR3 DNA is TGCGCCAGCAGCCCCGGGGACAGTGTGCGGTACTTC. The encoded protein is CASSPGDSVRYF.

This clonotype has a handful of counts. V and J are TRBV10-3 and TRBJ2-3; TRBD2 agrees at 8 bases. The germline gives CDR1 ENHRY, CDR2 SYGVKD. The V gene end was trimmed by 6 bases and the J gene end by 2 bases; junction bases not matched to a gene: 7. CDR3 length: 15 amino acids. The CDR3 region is CAIRGAGAYTDTQYF. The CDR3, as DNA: TGTGCCATCAGGGGAGCGGGGGCCTACACAGATACGCAGTATTTT.

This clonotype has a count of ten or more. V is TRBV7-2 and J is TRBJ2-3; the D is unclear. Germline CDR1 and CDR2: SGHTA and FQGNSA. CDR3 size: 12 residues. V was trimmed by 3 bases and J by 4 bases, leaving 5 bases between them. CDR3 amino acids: CASSFRADTQYF. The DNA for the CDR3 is TGTGCCAGCAGCTTCCGCGCAGATACGCAGTATTTT.

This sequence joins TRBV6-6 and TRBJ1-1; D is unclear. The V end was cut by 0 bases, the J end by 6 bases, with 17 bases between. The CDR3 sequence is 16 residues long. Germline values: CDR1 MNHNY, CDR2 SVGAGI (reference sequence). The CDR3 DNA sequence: TGTGCCAGCAGTTACTCCCGGTCGAAAAATGGGTCTGAAGCTTTCTTT. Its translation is CASSYSRSKNGSEAFF.

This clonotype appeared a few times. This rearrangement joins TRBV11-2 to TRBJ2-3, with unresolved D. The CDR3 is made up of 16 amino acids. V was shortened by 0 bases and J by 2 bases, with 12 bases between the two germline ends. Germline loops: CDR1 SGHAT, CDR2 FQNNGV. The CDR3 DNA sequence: TGTGCCAGCAGCTTAGACCTCCAGGCGTCCACAGATACGCAGTATTTT. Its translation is CASSLDLQASTDTQYF.

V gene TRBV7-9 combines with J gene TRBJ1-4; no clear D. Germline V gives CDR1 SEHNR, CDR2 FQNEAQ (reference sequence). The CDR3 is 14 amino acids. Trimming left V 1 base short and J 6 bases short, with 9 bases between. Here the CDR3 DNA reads TGTGCCAGCAGCTTAGGGACCTTGGATGAAAAACTGTTTTTT. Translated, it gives CASSLGTLDEKLFF.

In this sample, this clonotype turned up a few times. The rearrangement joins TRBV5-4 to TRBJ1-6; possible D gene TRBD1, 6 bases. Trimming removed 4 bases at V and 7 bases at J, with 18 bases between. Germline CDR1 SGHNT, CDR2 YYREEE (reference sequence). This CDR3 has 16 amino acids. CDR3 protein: CASSLQGGGWNSPLHF. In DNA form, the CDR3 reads TGTGCCAGCAGCCTACAGGGCGGGGGATGGAATTCACCCCTCCACTTT.

The CDR3 nucleotides are TGCAGTGCCCGCAACACCGTGGACTTGCTGGAAGCTTTCTTT. Its translation: CSARNTVDLLEAFF. The chain uses TRBV20-1 and TRBJ1-1; the D is unclear. From germline, CDR1 is DFQATT and CDR2 SNEGSKA (reference sequence). V lost 6 bases to trimming and J lost 8 bases, with 22 bases between them. The CDR3 length is 14 residues.

The CDR3 reads CASSFTGGAGTNYGYTF. The CDR3 DNA is TGTGCCAGCAGTTTTACAGGGGGCGCGGGGACTAACTATGGCTACACCTTC. This chain links TRBV12-3 or TRBV12-4 with TRBJ1-2; 9 nucleotides match TRBD1. The CDR3 is made up of 17 amino acids. Trimming took 3 bases from V and 0 from J; bases not matched to a gene: 8.